The sequence of this TCR beta chain was determined in a study of Ad26.COV2.S vaccination and SARS-CoV-2 variants (dated by TCRdb to the early 2020s). Looking at the study overall: Vaccine-arm donors came from COV1001, a multicentre, randomized, double-blind, placebo-controlled phase I-IIa trial of Ad26.COV2.S in healthy adults. Dosing of Ad26.COV2.S was intramuscular, at either 5x10^10 or 1x10^11 viral particles, delivered as one shot or as two shots spaced 56 days apart. Sequencing of the TCRbeta repertoire served to evaluate the specificity and breadth of SARS-CoV-2-reactive T cell receptors following Ad26.COV2.S vaccination. A total of about 30 samples were included in the TCR-sequenced set, comprising some 20 Ad26.COV2.S vaccine recipients, 5 placebo recipients and 8 SARS-CoV-2 convalescent individuals. Trial participants were randomized into five groups of five: low-dose or high-dose Ad26.COV2.S given once or twice, or placebo on both occasions. Throughout the experiments and outcome assessment, investigators stayed blinded to trial group allocation.

In the case of this clone: No antigen is known for it. Base qualities were left out, and no much larger clone turns up one base away.

On the study overall, not on this receptor specifically: Ad26.COV2.S recipients had higher spike-specific TCR breadth than placebo recipients (P = 0.0014). Comparing responses between vaccine doses or regimens was not something the study was powered to do. The authors noted that the TCR breadth and depth analyses may have underestimated total T cell responses. Comparable non-spike TCR breadth was observed between vaccine and placebo recipients, consistent with only spike being contained in the vaccine. Substantial breadth of spike-specific CD8+ and CD4+ T cell responses was reported after vaccination.

According to the study, the label for this sample's treatment or condition signals: 15 to 20 received Ad26.COV2.S at low or high dose, single or two shots; 5 received placebo; per-sample allocation not given. For vaccine and placebo recipients, the sequenced repertoires came from samples collected on day 63 after the first injection. In Cohort 1b, about two dozen adults aged 18-55 years were enrolled at a single site in Boston, USA, between 29 July and 7 August 2020. Ad26.COV2.S was a replication-incompetent adenovirus type 26 vector that expressed a prefusion-stabilized SARS-CoV-2 spike protein derived from the original Wuhan strain. V is reduced by 1 base and J by 0 bases, leaving a spacing of 9 bases between them. Looking up the germline V gene (reference sequence) yields CDR1 LNHDA and CDR2 SQIVND. The CDR3 sequence holds 16 residues, the cysteine and phenylalanine included. The read is trimmed to its CDR3 DNA, 48 bases read in frame from base 1.

The immunoSEQ Assay was used to sequence TCRbeta CDR3 regions. After extraction, genomic DNA underwent amplification by bias-controlled multiplex PCR, followed by high-throughput sequencing. The study's own analysis went as follows. To quantify the absolute abundance of every unique TCRbeta CDR3 region, sequences were collapsed and filtered. T cell fraction was estimated by normalizing TCRbeta template counts to usable DNA, with usable DNA measured through amplification of reference genes found in all nucleated cells. Repertoire TCRs were annotated as SARS-CoV-2-specific by exact matching of V gene, CDR3 amino acid sequence and J gene to a known reactive TCR set. The reference SARS-CoV-2 TCR set was derived from MIRA and filtered for enrichment in COVID-19-positive ImmuneCODE repertoires, a step that removed public or cross-reactive TCRs. Based on the MIRA antigens, annotated TCRs were further analysed at the level of specific ORF or position within ORF. Depth was the summed frequency of annotated unique rearrangements, while breadth was defined as annotated unique rearrangements over total unique productive rearrangements. Two-sided Wilcoxon rank-sum tests were applied when comparing TCR breadth between groups. Not all clones reach the TCRdb copy of this immuneACCESS table, which keeps in-frame sequences only. Checked studies attribute under half of the gap to unresolved V genes and leave the rest unexplained. For V, J and clone size, that table is used; D and trimming come from the DNA. Here the sample has roughly 350,000 clones; 88% occur a single time. The top ten constitute 6.4% of the sample.

The TCR was taken from a person aged 18 to 65 who received the Ad26.COV2.S COVID-19 vaccine or a placebo. Here the chain combines TRBV19 and TRBJ1-4; TRBD1 is possibly the D segment (5 matching bases). Material: peripheral blood, obtained in a trial of Ad26.COV2.S vaccine versus placebo. The encoded CDR3 is CASSIGAGTTNEKLFF. In nucleotides, the sequence is TGTGCCAGTAGTATAGGGGCAGGGACAACTAATGAAAAACTGTTTTTT.